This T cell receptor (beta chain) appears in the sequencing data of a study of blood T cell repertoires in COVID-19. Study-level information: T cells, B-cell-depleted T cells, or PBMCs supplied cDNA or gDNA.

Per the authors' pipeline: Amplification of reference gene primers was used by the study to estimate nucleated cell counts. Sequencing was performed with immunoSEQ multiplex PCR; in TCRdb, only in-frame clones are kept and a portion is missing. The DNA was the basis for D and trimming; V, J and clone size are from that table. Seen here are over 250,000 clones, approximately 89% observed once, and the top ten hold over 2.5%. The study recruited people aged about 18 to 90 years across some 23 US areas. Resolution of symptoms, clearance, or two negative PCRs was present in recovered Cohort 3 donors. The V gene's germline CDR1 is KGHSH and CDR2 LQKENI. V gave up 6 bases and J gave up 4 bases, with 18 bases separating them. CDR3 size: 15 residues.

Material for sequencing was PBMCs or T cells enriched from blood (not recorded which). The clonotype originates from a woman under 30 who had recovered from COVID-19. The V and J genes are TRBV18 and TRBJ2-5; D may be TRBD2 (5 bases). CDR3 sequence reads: CASSYQSGVGETQYF. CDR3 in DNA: TGTGCCAGCTCCTACCAGTCCGGGGTGGGAGAGACCCAGTACTTC.